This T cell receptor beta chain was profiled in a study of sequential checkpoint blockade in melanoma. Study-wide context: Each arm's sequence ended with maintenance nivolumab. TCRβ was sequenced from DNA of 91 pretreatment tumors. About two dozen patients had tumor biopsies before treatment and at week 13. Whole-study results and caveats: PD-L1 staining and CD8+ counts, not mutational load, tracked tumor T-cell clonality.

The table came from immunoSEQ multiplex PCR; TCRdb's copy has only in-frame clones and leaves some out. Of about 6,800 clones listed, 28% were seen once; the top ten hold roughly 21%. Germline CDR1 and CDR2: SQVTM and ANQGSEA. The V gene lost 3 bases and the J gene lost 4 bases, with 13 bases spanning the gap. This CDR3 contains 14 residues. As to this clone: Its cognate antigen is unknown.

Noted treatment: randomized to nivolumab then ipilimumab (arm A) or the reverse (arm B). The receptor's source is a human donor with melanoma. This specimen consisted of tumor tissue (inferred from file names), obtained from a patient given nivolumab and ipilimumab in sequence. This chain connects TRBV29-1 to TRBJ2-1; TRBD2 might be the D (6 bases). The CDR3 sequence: CSVDGASAYNEQFF. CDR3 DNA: TGCAGCGTTGATGGGGCTAGCGCTTACAATGAGCAGTTCTTC.